This T cell receptor (beta chain) stems from a study of post-analysis software for immune sequencing data. About the research overall: Both relapsing-remitting and secondary progressive multiple sclerosis featured among the disease courses, as did progressive-relapsing multiple sclerosis.

Regarding this clonotype: Its antigen is currently unknown.

CDR1 SNHLY and CDR2 FYNNEI come from the germline V gene. Trimming removed 3 bases at V and 4 bases at J, with 10 bases between. The CDR3 contains 13 residues. General study results and limits: About five TRBV segments, including TRBV5-6, TRBV5-1 and TRBV20-1, were more frequent in patients than controls. The normalized Chao1 diversity of multiple sclerosis patients was significantly lower than that of controls.

Each TCR beta cDNA library carried unique molecular identifiers. Each CDR3 protein gets one entry after TCRdb re-called the PCR reads with MiXCR. The data contain fewer than 700,000 distinct CDR3 sequences, 44% of them singletons. The chain combines TRBV2 with TRBJ2-7, with D perhaps matching TRBD2 (5 bases). Sample: blood. The receptor was derived from a girl between 10 and 17 years old with multiple sclerosis. CDR3 DNA sequence: TGTGCCAGCAGTGATGATAGCGAATACGAGCAGTACTTC. It yields the protein CASSDDSEYEQYF.